This is a list of T cell receptor beta chains from one sample in a study of technical replicates of blood from a handful of donors. Measured with immunoSEQ multiplex PCR; TCRdb has only the in-frame clones, and not every one. The data contain about 94,000 clones, roughly 95% of them singletons. Source material: T cells isolated from PBMCs. The receptors shown here come from a human donor in good health. Each CDR3 is given with its conserved first and last residue. A D gene is named only where the DNA matches it firmly. Rows give clone size only sometimes, using once, few, many, or a class for an expanded clone.

TRBJ2-5 - TRBV19 - TGTGCCAGTAGCGGCGGGGAGACCCAGTACTTC CASSGGETQYF
TRBJ2-1 TRBD2 TRBV30 - TGTGCCTGGAGTGTACCTCCCGTGACTAGCGGAAATTACAATGAGCAGTTCTTC CAWSVPPVTSGNYNEQFF
TRBJ2-3 - TRBV5-4 - TGTGCCAGCAGCGGGGTGGGGGCTAGCACAGATACGCAGTATTTT CASSGVGASTDTQYF
TRBJ2-7 TRBD2 TRBV5-4 - TGTGCCAGCAGCTCATTTAGCGGGAGCCTTTACGAGCAGTACTTC CASSSFSGSLYEQYF
TRBJ2-1 TRBD2 TRBV27 - TGTGCCAGCAGTCTAGGACTAGCGGGGTTCGATGAGCAGTTCTTC CASSLGLAGFDEQFF
TRBJ1-3 - TRBV21-1 once TGTGCCAGCAGCAATTGGGGAGCAACAGGGTACCTCTCTGGAAACACCATATATTTT CASSNWGATGYLSGNTIYF
TRBJ2-7 TRBD1 TRBV5-6 - TGTGCCAGCAGCTTAGATCCGGGACAGGTCTACGAGCAGTACTTC CASSLDPGQVYEQYF
TRBJ2-1 - TRBV4-2 - TGTGCCAGCAGCCAAGACAGGGGTAGTAACAATGAGCAGTTCTTC CASSQDRGSNNEQFF
TRBJ1-2 - TRBV2 - TGTGCCAGCAGTGGGCCTTCCCGCTATGGCTACACCTTC CASSGPSRYGYTF
TRBJ2-1 TRBD1 TRBV5-8 - TGTGCCAGCCGAAAGAGACAGGGGGCCTACAATGAGCAGTTCTTC CASRKRQGAYNEQFF
TRBJ2-1 TRBD2 TRBV27 once TGTGCCAGCAGTATACTAGCGCATAGCTCCTACAATGAGCAGTTCTTC CASSILAHSSYNEQFF
TRBJ2-2 TRBD1 TRBV7-9 once TGTGCCAGCAGCTGGGACAGTTACACCGGGGAGCTGTTTTTT CASSWDSYTGELFF
TRBJ2-1 - TRBV7-2 once TGTGCCAGCAGACTTAGCCCCTTCCGAGGAAACTACAATGAGCAGTTCTTC CASRLSPFRGNYNEQFF
TRBJ1-4 TRBD1 TRBV7-9 - TGTGCCAGCAGCTTCGGGACAGCTAGTAATGAAAAACTGTTTTTT CASSFGTASNEKLFF
TRBJ2-7 - TRBV5-4 once TGTGCCAGCACCCCTGACAGTACCTACGAGCAGTACTTC CASTPDSTYEQYF
TRBJ2-5 - TRBV5-1 - TGCGCCAGCAGCTTGGGGCAGCAAGAGACCCAGTACTTC CASSLGQQETQYF
TRBJ2-1 TRBD2 TRBV27 once TGTGCCAGCAGTCGATTCCTGTTTAGCGGGAGGGCCTACAATGAGCAGTTCTTC CASSRFLFSGRAYNEQFF
TRBJ1-3 - TRBV28 - TGTGCCAGCACCCCCGGAGGGTCTGGAAACACCATATATTTT CASTPGGSGNTIYF
TRBJ1-5 - TRBV6-5 - TGTGCCAGCAGCCCCGGGACTACGAATCAGCCCCAGCATTTT CASSPGTTNQPQHF
TRBJ2-1 - TRBV10-1 - TGCGCCAGCAGTGAGTCGAACATTTCGTTTTACAATGAGCAGTTCTTC CASSESNISFYNEQFF
TRBJ1-2 - TRBV25-1 - TGTGCCAGCAGTGGAACAGGGAGATCCTGGACCTATGGCTACACCTTC CASSGTGRSWTYGYTF
TRBJ1-3 TRBD1 TRBV7-3 - TGTGCCAGCAGCGAACAGGGGGCAAGAGGAAACACCATATATTTT CASSEQGARGNTIYF
TRBJ2-1 - TRBV10-3 - TGTGCCATCAGTCAGGGTAATGAGCAGTTCTTC CAISQGNEQFF
TRBJ1-4 - TRBV7-9 - TGTGCCAGCAGCTCCTCCCCTAATGAAAAACTGTTTTTT CASSSSPNEKLFF
TRBJ2-7 - TRBV20-1 - TGCAGTGCTAGAGATGAGTTTCTGTACTTC CSARDEFLYF
TRBJ1-4 TRBD1 TRBV5-1 - TGCGCCAGCAGCTCCGCAGGGGGTGAGGAAAAACTGTTTTTT CASSSAGGEEKLFF
TRBJ1-5 - TRBV27 few TGTGCCAGCAGTTTTCTAAACGGTCAGCCCCAGCATTTT CASSFLNGQPQHF
TRBJ2-7 TRBD2 TRBV11-3 - TGTGCCAGCAGCTTAGGACTAGCGGGAGGCGGGTACGAGCAGTACTTC CASSLGLAGGGYEQYF
TRBJ2-1 TRBD2 TRBV18 - TGTGCCAGCTCACCATTCCCTAGCGGGAGGGAGAATGAGCAGTTCTTC CASSPFPSGRENEQFF
TRBJ2-5 TRBD1 TRBV9 once TGTGCCAGCAGCCCCTCAATGACAGGGGGCCTGACGGAGACCCAGTACTTC CASSPSMTGGLTETQYF
TRBJ1-1 - TRBV7-3 - TGTGCCAGCAGCCCTGACTTCCTAGGAGGCACTGAAGCTTTCTTT CASSPDFLGGTEAFF
TRBJ1-1 TRBD1 TRBV28 - TGTGCCAGCGGGACAGGAATTAACACTGAAGCTTTCTTT CASGTGINTEAFF
TRBJ2-5 TRBD1 TRBV6-5 - TGTGCCAGCAGTTACCCAGGGGGCCAAGAGACCCAGTACTTC CASSYPGGQETQYF
TRBJ2-3 - TRBV19 - TGTGCCAGTAGCCTCTGGAGGGAAAGAACAGATACGCAGTATTTT CASSLWRERTDTQYF
TRBJ2-1 - TRBV18 once TGTGCCAGCTCACCGGTAACTAGTGTGGGAGGAACCAATGAGCAGTTCTTC CASSPVTSVGGTNEQFF
TRBJ1-2 - TRBV5-8 - TGTGCCAGCAGCTTGGTCGGGGGGCGGTTCTATGGCTACACCTTC CASSLVGGRFYGYTF
TRBJ2-2 TRBD2 TRBV7-2 - TGTGCCAGCAGCTCCACCGGGACTAGCGGGAGGCCCGGGGAGCTGTTTTTT CASSSTGTSGRPGELFF
TRBJ1-2 - TRBV19 - TGTGCCAGTACCTCTAGGACACAAGCAGCTAACTATGGCTACACCTTC CASTSRTQAANYGYTF
TRBJ2-5 - TRBV7-2 - TGTGCCAGCAGCCCAACTCAAGAGACCCAGTACTTC CASSPTQETQYF
TRBJ1-1 TRBD1 TRBV14 - TGTGCCAGCAGCTTACACAGGGGGCGACGGACTGAAGCTTTCTTT CASSLHRGRRTEAFF
TRBJ2-1 TRBD1 TRBV29-1 - TGCAGCGTCGGGTGGGACAGAACCTACAATGAGCAGTTCTTC CSVGWDRTYNEQFF
TRBJ2-3 - TRBV9 - TGTGCCAGCAGCGAGACTTGGGGCGCAGATACGCAGTATTTT CASSETWGADTQYF
TRBJ2-7 TRBD2 TRBV16 - TGTGCCAGCAGCCAGACCGGGACTAGTTACGAGCAGTACTTC CASSQTGTSYEQYF
TRBJ1-4 - TRBV6-6 - TGTGCCACCGGGAGGGGGAAACTGTTTTTT CATGRGKLFF
TRBJ2-1 - TRBV7-2 - TGTGCCAGCAGCGTGCGCCCGACAGGGGCGGGGGATGAGCAGTTCTTC CASSVRPTGAGDEQFF
TRBJ1-3 TRBD1 TRBV29-1 - TGCAGCGTTGTATGGGACAGGGGGCTCGGAAACACCATATATTTT CSVVWDRGLGNTIYF
TRBJ1-2 TRBD1 TRBV27 - TGTGCCAGCAGTTTAGGGACAGGGGGTGACTATGGCTACACCTTC CASSLGTGGDYGYTF
TRBJ1-2 TRBD1 TRBV7-8 - TGTGCCAGCAGCTTACCTTATTTGGGACAGGGACGGAAAGGCTACACCTTC CASSLPYLGQGRKGYTF